Below are 10 T cell receptor beta chains sequenced from a single sample in a study of T cells in Graves' hyperthyroidism and ophthalmopathy. RNA transcripts were the template for amplifying TCR beta CDR3 regions. The TCR CDR3 was amplified in a first-round RT-PCR using the HTBI primer set. Via MiXCR, TCRdb re-called the multiplex PCR reads, giving one row per CDR3 protein. The sample holds about 640,000 distinct CDR3 sequences; roughly 14% are singletons and the top ten take roughly an eighth. Sequenced input: blood. These receptors were collected from a woman aged 45-60 years with Graves' ophthalmopathy.

This clonotype has just a few counts. This chain joins TRBV9 and TRBJ2-5; the D gene is possibly TRBD2 (6 bases). The V end was cut by 1 base, the J end by 0 bases, with 10 bases between. The CDR3 spans 15 residues. Per the germline V gene, CDR1 is SGDLS and CDR2 is YYNGEE. CDR3 sequence reads: CASSVIGGNQETQYF. For the CDR3, the DNA is TGTGCCAGCAGCGTAATTGGCGGGAACCAAGAGACCCAGTACTTC.

There are a few counts of this clonotype. The chain uses TRBV9 and TRBJ2-1; the match to TRBD2 covers 7 bases. The V gene's germline CDR1 is SGDLS and CDR2 YYNGEE. CDR3 length equals 17 residues. Trimming took 4 bases from V and 0 from J; bases not matched to a gene: 10. CDR3 nucleotide sequence: TGTGCCAGCAGCCCTGGCCCCCGCGGGAGCTCCTACAATGAGCAGTTCTTC. This translates into CASSPGPRGSSYNEQFF.

This clonotype was observed many times. The chain links TRBV11-3 to TRBJ1-4, with 7 bases aligning to TRBD1. The germline V gene encodes CDR1 SGHNT and CDR2 YENEEA. The V segment lost 8 bases and the J segment 7 bases; nucleotides outside the gene matches: 7. This CDR3 comprises 13 residues. The CDR3 DNA reads as TGTGCCAGCGAACAGGGGTATGGTGAAAAACTGTTTTTT. Its protein is CASEQGYGEKLFF.

This clonotype was detected many times. The gene calls are TRBV28 and TRBJ2-5; 9 nucleotides line up with TRBD2. The CDR3 totals 18 residues. Germline loops: CDR1 MDHEN, CDR2 SYDVKM. J was trimmed by 2 bases and V by 3 bases; bases with no gene match: 13. The CDR3 DNA sequence: TGTGCCAGCAGTTTCGATAAGGTAGCGGGAGTTGATCAAGAGACCCAGTACTTC. The encoded protein is CASSFDKVAGVDQETQYF.

This chain links TRBV5-1 with TRBJ2-3, with D tentatively TRBD2 (6 bases). The germline V gene has CDR1 SGHRS and CDR2 YFSETQ. V shed 4 bases and J shed 0 bases, with 18 bases lying between them. This CDR3 has 17 amino acids. The CDR3 loop is CASSLPLAGSSTDTQYF. In nucleotides, the CDR3 is TGCGCCAGCAGCCTACCACTCGCGGGATCTAGCACAGATACGCAGTATTTT.

This clonotype was counted only a few times. The chain is built from TRBV20-1 and TRBJ1-6; D is uncertain. The CDR3 consists of 16 residues. Trimming removed 0 bases from V and 0 bases from J, with 9 bases in between. CDR1 and CDR2 (germline): DFQATT, SNEGSKA (reference sequence). The DNA for the CDR3 is TGCAGTGCTAGAGATGGCGAGAGCTCCTATAATTCACCCCTCCACTTT. It codes for CSARDGESSYNSPLHF.

The chain links TRBV6-1 to TRBJ2-5; D uncertain. V was clipped by 3 bases and J by 1 base, with 12 bases between them. The CDR3 sequence is 15 residues long. Germline CDR1 and CDR2: MNHNS and SASEGT. CDR3 sequence: CASSDFGESQETQYF. CDR3 sequence (DNA): TGTGCCAGCAGTGATTTTGGCGAGAGCCAAGAGACCCAGTACTTC.

This clonotype was found a few times. The chain joins TRBV28 to TRBJ1-2, with 11 nucleotides matching TRBD1. The CDR3 consists of 18 residues. Losses at the gene ends were 6 bases for V and 1 base for J; bases not matched to a gene: 13. CDR1 is MDHEN and CDR2 is SYDVKM in the germline V gene. The CDR3 spells CASREDRGQKLINYGYTF. CDR3 in DNA: TGTGCCAGCAGAGAGGACAGGGGGCAAAAGCTCATTAACTATGGCTACACCTTC.

This clonotype showed up many times. This chain connects TRBV18 to TRBJ1-6, with a tentative D call TRBD1 (5 bases). Trimming cost V 6 bases and J 0 bases, with 12 bases left between them. CDR1 is KGHSH, CDR2 LQKENI, per germline. This CDR3 spans 16 amino acids. The CDR3 loop is CASSPGRSSYNSPLHF. The CDR3, as DNA: TGTGCCAGCTCCCCGGGACGGAGCTCCTATAATTCACCCCTCCACTTT.

V usage is TRBV5-1 and J usage is TRBJ2-5; tentatively, D is TRBD1 or TRBD2 (5 bases each). The CDR3 length is 14 residues. Trimming stripped 5 bases from V and 1 base from J, with 12 bases between. Germline CDR1 reads SGHRS; CDR2 reads YFSETQ. The CDR3 region is CASRGRIVQETQYF. For the CDR3, the DNA is TGCGCCAGCAGGGGACGGATAGTCCAAGAGACCCAGTACTTC. Drawing the rest from reference TRBV5-1 and TRBJ2-5, the complete variable domain is KAGVTQTPRYLIKTRGQQVTLSCSPISGHRSVSWYQQTPGQGLQFLFEYFSETQRNKGNFPGRFSGRQFSNSRSEMNVSTLELGDSALYLCASRGRIVQETQYFGPGTRLLVL.